The sequence of this TCR beta chain was determined in a study of blood T cell repertoires in COVID-19. Background on the study: Acute and convalescent COVID-19 samples came from the United States, Italy and Spain. PBMCs, B-cell-depleted T cells, or T cells provided the cDNA or gDNA that made up the material.

This clone was found a few times. Germline lookup yields CDR1 ENHRY and CDR2 SYGVKD. V dropped 5 bases and J dropped 3 bases, with 13 bases sitting between them. This CDR3 contains 14 residues. Original handling: How many nucleated cells were present was estimated from reference gene primer amplification. Clones were sequenced by immunoSEQ multiplex PCR, and TCRdb holds only the in-frame ones, with some missing. The D gene and trimming were derived from the DNA, and the V and J assignments and clone size from that table. The sample yields roughly 70,000 clones, 90% seen once. The chain carries TRBV10-3 and TRBJ1-2; no definite D call. Input material: peripheral blood. The source of this sequence is a middle-aged man with COVID-19, enrolled during active disease. The chain's CDR3 is CAISKPQDYYGYTF. For the CDR3, the DNA is TGTGCCATCAGTAAGCCCCAGGATTACTATGGCTACACCTTC.